The rows below give T cell receptor beta chains drawn from one sample of a study of OX40 agonist ivuxolimab in advanced cancers. Profiled with immunoSEQ multiplex PCR; TCRdb holds only in-frame clones, not every one. The sample consists of tens of thousands of clones, 70% to 90% of them appearing once. The sequences come from CD4+ or CD8+ T cells sorted from blood, collected in a trial of the OX40 agonist ivuxolimab. The receptors shown here come from an adult with an advanced solid tumor such as melanoma, head and neck, liver or kidney cancer. The CDR3 runs from the conserved cysteine through the conserved F or W. D genes are given only for firm matches. Clone size is stated in some rows and not others, as once, few, many or a class when expanded.

D gene	V gene	J gene	clone size	CDR3 DNA	CDR3 protein
TRBD1	TRBV7-3	TRBJ2-5	-	TGTGCCAGCAGCTTAACACAGGGGAAGAAAGAGACCCAGTACTTC	CASSLTQGKKETQYF
-	TRBV28	TRBJ1-1	-	TGTGCCAGCAGTTTAGCTCCGAGAGGGCCCTTCACTGAAGCTTTCTTT	CASSLAPRGPFTEAFF
TRBD2	TRBV7-3	TRBJ2-1	few	TGTGCCAGCAGCCGCCAGCGGGGGGCCTACAATGAGCAGTTCTTC	CASSRQRGAYNEQFF
-	TRBV20-1	TRBJ1-4	-	TGCAGTGCTAGTACTGAAAAACTGTTTTTT	CSASTEKLFF
-	TRBV5-1	TRBJ1-2	-	TGCGCCAGCAGCCAGGACAGCCCCGGGTATGGCTACACCTTC	CASSQDSPGYGYTF
-	TRBV14	TRBJ1-3	-	TGTGCCAGCAGCCCTCTAGGGGGGGGCCATTACTCTGGAAACACCATATATTTT	CASSPLGGGHYSGNTIYF
-	TRBV2	TRBJ2-4	-	TGTGCCAGCAGTCCTGGCGAGGGAAAAAACATTCAGTACTTC	CASSPGEGKNIQYF
-	TRBV7-7	TRBJ2-5	-	TGTGCCAGCAGCAAGCCCGGGGGCCAAGAGACCCAGTACTTC	CASSKPGGQETQYF
TRBD1	TRBV10-3	TRBJ1-4	-	TGTGCCATTTCGGGACAGTCTAATGAAAAACTGTTTTTT	CAISGQSNEKLFF
-	TRBV19	TRBJ2-7	-	TGTGCCAGTAGGGGAGGTCTTTACTCCTACGAGCAGTACTTC	CASRGGLYSYEQYF
-	TRBV7-9	TRBJ1-2	-	TGTGCCAGCAGCTTATACCATGGCTACACCTTC	CASSLYHGYTF
-	TRBV9	TRBJ2-1	-	TGTGCCAGCAGCGTAGACGCCAATGAGCAGTTCTTC	CASSVDANEQFF
-	TRBV5-6	TRBJ2-5	-	TGTGCCAGCAGCTCTACACGCGCAGGAACTAGGGAGACCCAGTACTTC	CASSSTRAGTRETQYF
-	TRBV5-6	TRBJ1-1	-	TGTGCCAGCAGTCGGTTAGGGAACACTGAAGCTTTCTTT	CASSRLGNTEAFF
-	TRBV7-2	TRBJ1-5	few	TGTGCCAGCAGCTTACGTGATCAGCCCCAGCATTTT	CASSLRDQPQHF
TRBD1	TRBV19	TRBJ1-1	-	TGTGCCAGTAGTATAGATCCCGGACAGGCGGGGAACACTGAAGCTTTCTTT	CASSIDPGQAGNTEAFF
-	TRBV19	TRBJ1-4	-	TGTGCCAGTAGTGCCCAGGCAGACGGAGAAAAACTGTTTTTT	CASSAQADGEKLFF
-	TRBV6-5	TRBJ1-1	-	TGTGCCAGCAGTTACGATCCACGGAACACTGAAGCTTTCTTT	CASSYDPRNTEAFF
TRBD1	TRBV29-1	TRBJ1-4	-	TGCAGCGTTACCGGGACAGGGGGAGAAAAACTGTTTTTT	CSVTGTGGEKLFF
TRBD1	TRBV18	TRBJ1-1	-	TGTGCCAGCTCACCACCGTTGTTGGGACAGGTCTACACTGAAGCTTTCTTT	CASSPPLLGQVYTEAFF
-	TRBV6-6	TRBJ2-7	-	TGTGCCAGCAGTTCCCACTACGAGCAGTACTTC	CASSSHYEQYF
-	TRBV6-1	TRBJ1-5	-	TGTGCCAGCAGTGCGAACAGGCTCTTTGGCGGGTGGCAACATTTT	CASSANRLFGGWQHF
-	TRBV11-2	TRBJ2-3	once	TGTGCCAGCAGACCCCCCCCTAGGGCCAGGGCCACAGATACGCAGTATTTT	CASRPPPRARATDTQYF
TRBD2	TRBV7-9	TRBJ2-2	-	TGTGCCAGCGAACGGGGTAGCGGGAGGAACACCGGGGAGCTGTTTTTT	CASERGSGRNTGELFF
-	TRBV7-9	TRBJ1-1	-	TGTGCCAGCAGCTTAGCCCAGACAGGCCGGAACACTGAAGCTTTCTTT	CASSLAQTGRNTEAFF
-	TRBV2	TRBJ1-2	-	TGTGCCAGCAGTCTAGGACGTGGTGGCTACACCTTC	CASSLGRGGYTF
TRBD1	TRBV5-1	TRBJ2-3	-	TGCGCCAGCAGCTACCAGCCGACAGGGGGCGCAGATACGCAGTATTTT	CASSYQPTGGADTQYF
TRBD2	TRBV5-5	TRBJ2-7	-	TGTGCCAGCAGCCCCGACCCCAGCGGGGTTTACGAGCAGTACTTC	CASSPDPSGVYEQYF
-	TRBV5-1	TRBJ2-7	-	TGCGCCAGCAGCTTGGGAGGGGTCTCCTACGAGCAGTACTTC	CASSLGGVSYEQYF
-	TRBV4-1	TRBJ2-3	few	TGCGCCAGCAGGCAGAGACAGTTCACAGATACGCAGTATTTT	CASRQRQFTDTQYF
-	TRBV15	TRBJ2-3	-	TGTGCCACCAGCAGAGAGCCCGTCACAGATACGCAGTATTTT	CATSREPVTDTQYF
TRBD1	TRBV19	TRBJ1-2	-	TGTGCCAGTAGTGACACAGGGGAAGGGTATGGCTACACCTTC	CASSDTGEGYGYTF
-	TRBV29-1	TRBJ1-2	-	TGCAGCGTCCAGAAAGGGTCGAACTATGGCTACACCTTC	CSVQKGSNYGYTF
-	TRBV4-1	TRBJ1-3	-	TGCGCCAGCAGCCAAGATAACGCAGAAAAGGGATACACCATATATTTT	CASSQDNAEKGYTIYF
TRBD1	TRBV5-1	TRBJ2-2	-	TGCGCCAGCAGCCCCACTCAGGGGGCGAACACCGGGGAGCTGTTTTTT	CASSPTQGANTGELFF
TRBD1	TRBV29-1	TRBJ1-2	-	TGCAGCGTTGATGCCTGGACAGGGGGAAATGGCTACACCTTC	CSVDAWTGGNGYTF
TRBD2	TRBV4-1	TRBJ2-1	-	TGCGCCAGCAGCCGGGGACTAGCGGGGTCCTACAATGAGCAGTTCTTC	CASSRGLAGSYNEQFF
-	TRBV19	TRBJ2-2	-	TGTGCCAGTAGTAGGCTCGGGGAGCTGTTTTTT	CASSRLGELFF
TRBD2	TRBV19	TRBJ2-3	-	TGTGCCAGTAGTATAGCAGTGGGGAGCGGGGGGGCAAATACGCAGTATTTT	CASSIAVGSGGANTQYF
-	TRBV10-2	TRBJ2-1	-	TGCGCCAGCAGTACCCCTAGTACTGGGCAGTTCTTC	CASSTPSTGQFF